This T cell receptor beta chain was sequenced in a study of cytomegalovirus exposure and HLA in healthy donors (dated by TCRdb to 2015 to 2018). Regarding the complete study: An earlier analysis of 587 of the donors reported roughly 300 Gb of sequence data and some 110 million unique TCR beta sequences obtained from 180 million or so T cells. Around 330 gigabases of sequencing data and around 80 million unique TCR sequences made up an early release that covered over 550 HLA-typed donors. Of the 350 to 400 genotyped donors, 81% fell in the genetic ancestry cluster associated with self-reported Caucasian donors. The study aimed to test whether signatures of past pathogen exposure could be identified by cataloging public T cell receptors. Using immunosequencing, the study profiled T cell repertoires from 666 subjects and related those repertoires to cytomegalovirus serostatus. Besides the first cohort of under 700 subjects, a separate validation cohort made up of roughly 120 different subjects was used. High-throughput TCR immunosequencing, statistical association of individual TCRs with disease status, and machine learning were combined to predict cytomegalovirus infection status. To study patterns of TCR occurrence, a later analysis re-analyzed previously published TCR beta repertoires from hundreds of donors and added high-resolution HLA genotyping. The later analysis used no new phenotypic data to find candidate immune exposures, relying instead on TCR beta sequences and their occurrence across donors. An earlier analysis of around 640 of the donors used high-throughput TCR beta sequencing to judge whether each TCR beta V gene segment behaved as functional or pseudogenic. Donor age, sex, ethnicity and CMV serostatus were compiled alongside the repertoire data. A later genetic analysis took genome-wide SNP genotypes for 398 of the 666 donors and used that subset as a discovery cohort. All discovery cohort repertoires had been generated using a single sequencing platform. Both class I and class II loci were covered by HLA typing, at four-digit resolution. Typing coverage varied by locus: about 629-630 donors for A, B, C, DRB1 and DQB1; roughly 520 for DQA1; more than 600 for DPA1; roughly 450 for DPB1. Roughly 5 DR-DQ haplotypes were handled as single units for association and clustering because linkage in the cohort was strong. On average, approximately 250,000 unique TCR beta nucleotide sequences were sequenced per donor among 398 genotyped donors of the cohort, with roughly 18% of those sequences being non-productive. General study outcomes and caveats: An earlier analysis of roughly 570 of the donors showed that most TCR beta V segments appeared in productive rearrangements either about 87% or about 30% of the time, which broadly matched IMGT annotations. When HLA alleles, especially DR and DQ, strongly co-occurred, attributing TCR associations to individual alleles was difficult. In vitro tests confirmed that three of the cytomegalovirus-associated TCR beta chains recognize cytomegalovirus antigens. Correlated functional status among segregating V segments might be attributable to linkage disequilibrium, but an unknown experimental factor could not be ruled out. The classifier was reported to diagnose cytomegalovirus status with high specificity and sensitivity in both the original cohort and the validation cohort. Some IMGT-functional V segments, including TRBV6-2 and TRBV6-3, could not be told apart with the 87-base-pair reads, so those segments were excluded. A later analysis found that most CMV-associated TCR beta chains appeared HLA-restricted, with HLA associations seemingly driven largely by CMV exposure. It was suggested by the authors that the approach could potentially be generalized to other disease states and immunological phenotypes. Because some donors lacked HLA typing at each locus, the association tests relied only on the typed subset. In a later analysis, HLA-associated TCR beta chains showed more clonal expansion and lower generation probabilities than non-associated chains that were equally common. In a later analysis, several top co-occurrence clusters were reported to appear linked to parvovirus B19, influenza, CMV and Epstein-Barr virus. A later genetic analysis associated a missense DCLRE1C variant with V-gene and J-gene trimming of TCR beta chains, and an independent cohort replicated the association. Only TCR beta chains were sequenced in this cohort, and the absence of alpha or paired-chain data limited detectable features. According to a later analysis, TCR association rates differed among HLA loci, with DRB1 alleles showing the most associated TCRs and HLA-C alleles showing the fewest. A cluster of highly shared sequence variants was judged likely to be a technical artifact of the sequencing pipeline. Some 16 rarely observed V segments, including chromosome 9 orphons, were excluded from the earlier analysis of approximately 600 of the donors because counts were too low. Sequencing depth was assumed to be roughly uniform across donors in the presence/absence analyses, though that assumption may not hold. A later analysis associated 15,000 to 20,000 TCR beta sequences with specific HLA alleles at a false discovery rate of 0.05. A further reported finding was that TCR beta sequences accurately predicted the HLA-A and HLA-B alleles for most subjects in the first cohort. Most TCR sequences were observed very rarely across donors, whereas some public TCRs were present in many individuals. According to a later genetic analysis, donors in an Asian-associated ancestry cluster had fewer N-insertions in productive TCRs than the approximately 610-donor mean. The only immune exposure information available for the cohort was CMV serostatus. In the study, about 150 TCR beta chains were listed as associated with cytomegalovirus.

CDR1 and CDR2 are drawn from the germline V gene: SGHRS, YFSETQ. The CDR3 has 16 amino acids, counting the end cysteine and phenylalanine. Just the 48-base CDR3 DNA is kept, in frame starting at base 1. V and J lose 0 bases and 0 bases, and a span of 10 bases separates them. The cohort was made up of around 720 healthy bone marrow donors. At the time of sampling, all cohort members were nominally healthy, though unrecorded immune exposures were likely present. The donor was CMV seropositive and was included in the group of almost 300 seropositive cohort members. A peripheral blood sample was provided by each donor, and peripheral blood mononuclear cells were used for TCR beta sequencing. The Qiagen DNeasy Blood Extraction Kit was used to extract genomic DNA from the blood cell samples. The protocol used for the library was the immunoSEQ multiplex PCR assay. The multiplex PCR relied on a mix of 60 forward primers for TCR Vbeta segments and 13 reverse primers for TCR Jbeta segments. The CDR3 region of rearranged TCR beta genes was amplified from genomic DNA by a multiplex PCR assay. On the Illumina HiSeq System, the amplified TCR beta libraries were sequenced as 87-base-pair reads. The study's processing was this. Across the 670 or so repertoires, a later analysis counted 80 million or so unique TCR beta chains, 9 million to 14 million of which were shared by at least two donors. A nearest-neighbor algorithm error-corrected the raw reads and collapsed the reads into unique sequences, merging closely related sequences to remove PCR and sequencing errors. V, D and J gene segments were assigned by aligning CDR3 sequences to IMGT reference sequences. Each retained sequence needed at least a six-nucleotide match to both a V gene segment and a J gene segment. A rearrangement counted as productive if the CDR3 had no stop codons and remained in frame with V and J, and every other rearrangement counted as non-productive. CDR3 was defined according to IMGT convention as the region running from the second conserved V-encoded cysteine to the conserved J-encoded phenylalanine. The earlier analysis of about 610 of the donors excluded sequences that lacked an unambiguous match to a single V gene segment. An earlier analysis of a few hundred of the donors classified V segments as functional when productive rearrangements were above 56.7% and as segregating when the standard deviation between donors was above 5%. A statistical classification framework was built to diagnose cytomegalovirus status from the catalog of TCR beta chain sequences. A later analysis assigned V and J genes by comparing TCR nucleotide sequences with IMGT/GENE-DB human TR gene sequences. In a later analysis, CDR3 sequences and most-parsimonious VDJ recombination scenarios were assigned using the TCRdist pipeline. In a later analysis, each TCR beta chain was defined by its CDR3 amino acid sequence together with its V-gene family, and reads without a unique V-gene family were excluded. To address suspected cross-contamination and a sequencing artifact, a later analysis removed a few hundred highly shared, low-generation-probability nucleotide sequences. In a later analysis, a clonal expansion index was calculated for each public chain from normalized within-repertoire ranks of inferred template counts. A later analysis computed generation probabilities with a VDJ recombination model fitted to out-of-frame rearrangements, and checked the results against IGoR. Hypergeometric tests were used in a later analysis to score TCR-TCR, TCR-HLA and TCR-CMV co-occurrence, with a repertoire-size bias correction applied to the TCR pairs. To estimate false discovery rates, a later analysis permuted the HLA or CMV assignments 20 times. In a later analysis, co-occurring TCRs were grouped using DBSCAN, and TCRdist sequence similarity was added for clustering within HLA-allele-positive subsets. For co-occurrence clustering, repertoires with fewer than 30,000 or more than 120,000 public chains were excluded, along with 5 or 6 repertoires with anomalous nucleotide sharing. Not all clones reach the TCRdb copy of this immuneACCESS table, which keeps in-frame sequences only. Checked studies attribute under half of the gap to unresolved V genes and leave the rest unexplained. That table gives V, J and clone size, and the DNA gave D and trimming. This sample holds about 150,000 clones; approximately 63% were observed only once. Jointly, the top ten make up roughly 2% of the sample.

With respect to this clone: It has no known antigen specificity. No clone much larger than this one lies a single base away; base qualities are absent.

What was sequenced was PBMCs. This TCR derives from an older woman in good health and CMV-seropositive. The sequence is built from TRBV5-1 and TRBJ1-5, with TRBD1 as a weak D call on 6 bases. This receptor carries the CDR3 CASSLEGTNSNQPQHF. The DNA reads as follows: TGCGCCAGCAGCTTGGAAGGGACAAATAGCAATCAGCCCCAGCATTTT.